Below are 8 T cell receptor beta chains sequenced from a single sample in a study of blood T cells in healthy people across ages. The use of a sample-barcoded 5' primer and a J-beta primer mix characterized a second PCR of roughly 6 to 11 cycles. TCRdb passed the 5' RACE reads through MiXCR, listing each CDR3 protein once. Here the sample spans about 1.6 million distinct CDR3 sequences, about 31% being singletons. Input material: blood. The receptor source for this set is a woman between 25 and 40 years old in good health.

The chain joins TRBV20-1 to TRBJ1-2; 9 bases agree with TRBD1. The V gene end was trimmed by 5 bases and the J gene end by 8 bases; junction bases not matched to a gene: 9. Germline V gene data show CDR1 as DFQATT and CDR2 as SNEGSKA (reference sequence). CDR3 size: 13 residues. As DNA, the CDR3 is TGCAGTGCTGGGGGACAGGGCGAAAGGGGCTACACCTTC. Translation gives CSAGGQGERGYTF.

This clonotype has at least ten counts. V and J are TRBV4-1 and TRBJ2-7, with 7 bases identical to TRBD1. The CDR3 contains 14 residues. Trimming removed 0 bases from V and 5 bases from J; junction bases left unmatched: 4. Germline CDR1 MGHRA, CDR2 YSYEKL. This CDR3 is CASSQEDRVNEQYF. The CDR3 DNA reads as TGCGCCAGCAGCCAAGAAGACAGGGTCAACGAGCAGTACTTC.

J is TRBJ2-5 and V is TRBV5-1; TRBD2 agrees at 7 bases. CDR3 length equals 17 residues. Germline V gene data show CDR1 as SGHRS and CDR2 as YFSETQ. V lost 4 bases and J lost 0; bases outside the gene matches: 12. In DNA, the CDR3 is TGCGCCAGCAGCCTTCGGGGGAGGGATACGTACCAAGAGACCCAGTACTTC. This gives the protein CASSLRGRDTYQETQYF.

The chain recombines TRBV10-3 with TRBJ2-5; tentative D call: TRBD1 (6 bases). Looked up from germline, CDR1 is ENHRY and CDR2 is SYGVKD. Trimming stripped 0 bases from V and 4 bases from J, with 12 bases between. This CDR3 comprises 15 residues. In nucleotides, the CDR3 is TGTGCCATCAGTGAGTCGTCAGGGGCCGTAGAGACCCAGTACTTC. Protein sequence: CAISESSGAVETQYF.

Comment on this clonotype: A much larger clone sits a single nucleotide away, making a read error possible. The chain uses TRBV12-3 or TRBV12-4 and TRBJ2-5; no clear D. The CDR3 sequence is 13 residues long. Here the CDR3 DNA reads TGTGCCAACAGTCGTAGCCCTCAAGAGACCCAGTACTTC. The encoded protein is CANSRSPQETQYF.

The chain links TRBV12-3 or TRBV12-4 to TRBJ2-7; D not certain. V gave up 8 bases and J gave up 6 bases, with 14 bases separating them. The length of the CDR3 is 12 residues. The CDR3 DNA follows: TGTGCCAGCTATATGGGTACCGGCGAGCAGTACTTC. Translating gives CASYMGTGEQYF.

This clonotype was observed a handful of times. The J gene is TRBJ2-7, the V gene TRBV20-1; 8 bases match TRBD2. J lost 3 bases, V lost 5 bases, and 6 bases had no gene match. Per germline, CDR1 DFQATT and CDR2 SNEGSKA (reference sequence). CDR3 size: 13 residues. The CDR3 coding sequence is TGCAGTGCTCCCCCAGCGGGGGACTACGAGCAGTACTTC. Its translation: CSAPPAGDYEQYF.

The rearrangement links TRBV6-6 to TRBJ2-7; the D call may be TRBD1 or TRBD2 (5 bases each). The germline gives CDR1 MNHNY, CDR2 SVGAGI (reference sequence). Deletions cut 2 bases from V and 7 bases from J, with 12 bases between. The CDR3 totals 13 residues. The CDR3 region has the DNA TGTGCCAGCAGTTACGTGGGACCCAGGGAGCAGTACTTC. Translated: CASSYVGPREQYF.